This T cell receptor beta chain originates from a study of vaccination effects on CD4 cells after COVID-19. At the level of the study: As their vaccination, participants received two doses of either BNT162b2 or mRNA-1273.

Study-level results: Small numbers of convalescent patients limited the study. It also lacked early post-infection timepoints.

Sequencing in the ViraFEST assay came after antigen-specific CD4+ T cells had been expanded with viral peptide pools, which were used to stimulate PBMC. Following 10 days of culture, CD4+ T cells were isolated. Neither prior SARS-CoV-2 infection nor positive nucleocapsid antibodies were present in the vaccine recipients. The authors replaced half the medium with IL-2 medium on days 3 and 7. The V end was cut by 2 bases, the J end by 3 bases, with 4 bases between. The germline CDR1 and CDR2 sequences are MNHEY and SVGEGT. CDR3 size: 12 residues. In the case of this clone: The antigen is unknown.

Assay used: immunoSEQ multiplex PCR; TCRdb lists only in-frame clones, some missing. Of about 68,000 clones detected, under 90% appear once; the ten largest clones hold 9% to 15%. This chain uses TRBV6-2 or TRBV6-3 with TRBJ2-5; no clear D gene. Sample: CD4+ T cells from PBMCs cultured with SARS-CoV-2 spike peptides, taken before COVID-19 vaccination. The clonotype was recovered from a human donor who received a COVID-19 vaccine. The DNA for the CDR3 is TGTGCCAGCAGTTACGGGGAAGAGACCCAGTACTTC. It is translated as CASSYGEETQYF.